This TCR beta chain was captured in a study of blood T cell repertoires in COVID-19. Study information: From T cells, B-cell-depleted T cells, or PBMCs came the material, which was cDNA or gDNA.

In the source study's methods: Nucleated cell number was recorded as an estimate derived from reference gene primer amplification. This table comes from immunoSEQ multiplex PCR, and its TCRdb copy is limited to in-frame clones, with some not included. V, J and clone size reflect that table, while D and trimming were determined from the DNA. The table has under 45,000 clones, 81% seen once. This clone was counted a few times. J was trimmed by 3 bases and V by 4 bases; bases with no gene match: 7. There are 14 residues in the CDR3. CDR1 and CDR2 from the germline V gene are SGHRS and YFSETQ. One Seattle source followed patients from active infection through their disease course.

The clonotype originates from a man between 65 and 85 years old with COVID-19, enrolled during active disease. The specimen was peripheral blood. The chain couples TRBV5-1 to TRBJ2-7; 7 bases map to TRBD1. The CDR3 reads CASSIQGLDYEQYF. The CDR3 region has the DNA TGCGCCAGCAGCATACAGGGGTTGGACTACGAGCAGTACTTC.